Described below is a single TCR beta chain sequence and its context. Its target is unknown. Germline V gene lookup returns CDR1 SGHAT and CDR2 FQNNGV. V was cut by 0 bases and J by 6 bases, with 9 bases left in between. The CDR3 extends over 13 amino acids. This entry is derived from a study of cytomegalovirus exposure and HLA in healthy donors. Study-level information: Later, an analysis reported that the 120 or so validation repertoires had used the same platform as the 666 first-cohort repertoires. Study outcomes and limitations: The listing of 150 to 200 TCR beta chains classed them as cytomegalovirus-associated.

Repertoires were generated with immunoSEQ multiplex PCR, while TCRdb's copy carries only in-frame clones and drops some. The table lists roughly 300,000 clones, approximately 87% of them singletons. Separate from the 666-subject first cohort, the roughly 120-subject validation cohort was the one that the donors belonged to. This chain joins TRBV11-2 and TRBJ2-7; unclear D gene. The receptor comes from a woman aged 18-29 years in good health and CMV-seronegative. Sequencing was done on a sample of PBMCs. Here the CDR3 DNA reads TGTGCCAGCAGCTTAGAGGCCGGGTTCGAGCAGTACTTC. This gives the protein CASSLEAGFEQYF.